This entry features one T cell receptor beta chain sequence. Its cognate antigen is unknown. One end of the junction is discordant with germline, which a read error may explain. The CDR3 totals 18 residues. The bulk TCR libraries were made with methods described before and with listed TCR primers. Via MiXCR, TCRdb re-called the PCR reads, giving one row per CDR3 protein. Here the sample spans some 100,000 distinct CDR3 sequences, 36% being singletons. When naive CD8 T cells were sorted, they were gated as CD8+CD4-CCR7+CD45RA+. The sample comes from a study of molecular identifiers for immune sequencing clone quantification. General study points: Clones that had above 20 RNA copies took up over 99% of effector molecules but under 1% in naive cells. With a barcode shared among identical TCR molecules, highly expanded clone sizes could be underestimated.

The sample consisted of naive CD8+ T cells from blood, with Jurkat cell RNA spiked in. Subset reported: FACS-sorted CD8+CD4-CCR7+CD45RA+ naive T cells. The source of this sequence is a human donor in good health. Some libraries in this study had Jurkat cell RNA spiked in. The V gene is TRBV23-1, the J gene TRBJ2-5; TRBD1 aligns across 9 bases. TRBV23-1 qualifies as an ORF whose function is uncertain. CDR3: CASSHSPGQGRNQEPQYF. The CDR3 bases are TGCGCCAGCAGTCATTCGCCGGGACAGGGACGGAACCAAGAGCCCCAGTACTTC.